The 4 T cell receptor beta chains reported below all come from one sample, sequenced in a study of cytomegalovirus exposure and HLA in healthy donors. The PCR used 60 Vbeta and 13 Jbeta primers. Sequencing used immunoSEQ multiplex PCR; TCRdb keeps in-frame clones, though not all of them. The data show 90,000 to 100,000 clones, 69% seen once. The specimen sequenced was PBMCs. These receptors all stem from a female donor in good health and CMV-seronegative.

This sequence joins TRBV5-1 and TRBJ2-3, with a possible D match to TRBD1 (6 bases). V was clipped by 4 bases and J by 1 base, with 19 bases between them. Germline values: CDR1 SGHRS, CDR2 YFSETQ. The CDR3 is 17 residues long. The CDR3, as DNA: TGCGCCAGCAGCCCCTCTAGGGGGACGTGGGGCACAGATACGCAGTATTTT. Protein: CASSPSRGTWGTDTQYF.

This rearrangement joins TRBV5-1 to TRBJ2-2, with D perhaps TRBD1 (5 bases). This CDR3 spans 14 amino acids. Germline CDR1 SGHRS, CDR2 YFSETQ. Deletions cut 0 bases from V and 2 bases from J, with 5 bases between. CDR3 in DNA: TGCGCCAGCAGCTTGGGGGGCAACACCGGGGAGCTGTTTTTT. It yields the protein CASSLGGNTGELFF.

This clone was recorded a few times. One end of the junction is discordant with germline, which a read error may explain. This rearrangement joins TRBV7-7 to TRBJ2-1; 8 bases agree with TRBD1. CDR1 and CDR2 (germline): SSHAT, FNYEAQ (reference sequence). The CDR3 consists of 15 residues. CDR3 loop: CASSLGQGALHEQFF. DNA of the CDR3: TGTGCTAGCAGCTTAGGGCAGGGGGCGCTTCATGAGCAGTTCTTC. Based on the CDR3 plus reference TRBV7-7 and TRBJ2-1, the full variable domain is GAGVSQSPRYKVTKRGQDVTLRCDPISSHATLYWYQQALGQGPEFLTYFNYEAQPDKSGLPSDRFSAERPEGSISTLTIQRTEQRDSAMYRCASSLGQGALHEQFFGPGTRLTVL.

This rearrangement joins TRBV11-2 to TRBJ2-7; possible D gene TRBD1, 5 bases. Trimming took off 3 bases at V and 0 bases at J, with 9 bases between the two ends. This CDR3 region has 14 residues. The V gene's germline CDR1 is SGHAT and CDR2 FQNNGV. CDR3 sequence: CASSFGRDSYEQYF. In nucleotides, the CDR3 is TGTGCCAGCAGCTTTGGCAGGGACTCCTACGAGCAGTACTTC.